This T cell receptor beta chain was retrieved from a study of response to subunit inactivated influenza vaccine. This clonotype was seen only a few times. The antigen is not known. TCRdb recomputed calls from the RT-PCR reads with MiXCR, one row per CDR3 protein. Among hundreds of thousands of distinct CDR3 sequences, about 14% were seen once, and the ten largest hold approximately 7.6%. Regarding the study as a whole: T cells newly recruited by each seasonal influenza vaccination are few, the authors suggested.

This specimen consisted of PBMCs from blood, obtained 14 days before vaccination. The clonotype originates from a man aged 45-65 years who received an inactivated influenza vaccine.

CDR3 sequence (DNA): TGTGCCAGCAGCCTCAGGGGAGGGACTGGAAACACCATATATTTT. This translates into CASSLRGGTGNTIYF. The chain couples TRBV6-1 to TRBJ1-3, with D maybe TRBD1 (6 bases). Germline-derived CDR1 and CDR2 are MNHNS and SASEGT. The CDR3 has 15 amino acids. V was shortened by 6 bases and J by 2 bases, with 14 bases between the two germline ends.